The 11 T cell receptor beta chains in this list originate from one sample, sequenced in a study of blood T cells in healthy people across ages. A second PCR of about 7 to 12 cycles used a sample-barcoded 5' primer and a J-beta primer mix. Each CDR3 protein gets one entry after TCRdb re-called the 5' RACE reads with MiXCR. The sample carries over 600,000 distinct CDR3 sequences, about half recorded once. Sample: blood. Every receptor here comes from an elderly man in good health.

This clonotype is a singleton in its sample. This rearrangement joins TRBV7-9 to TRBJ1-1, with D perhaps matching TRBD1 (5 bases). This CDR3 region has 12 residues. V lost 7 bases, J lost 3 bases, and 9 bases lay in between. Germline V gene sequence: CDR1 SEHNR, CDR2 FQNEAQ (reference sequence). CDR3 loop: CASNLGDTEAFF. In DNA form, the CDR3 reads TGTGCCAGCAACCTGGGGGACACTGAAGCTTTCTTT.

This clonotype was recorded a few times. The rearrangement links TRBV7-9 to TRBJ2-1; 9 nucleotides match TRBD2. V was clipped by 1 base and J by 8 bases; unmatched bases: 9. The CDR3 runs to 16 residues. In germline, CDR1 is SEHNR, CDR2 FQNEAQ (reference sequence). The DNA of the CDR3 is TGTGCCAGCAGCTTAGGTGGTAGCGGGAGTATCGATGAGCAGTTCTTC. It encodes CASSLGGSGSIDEQFF.

In this sample, this clonotype turned up a few times. The rearrangement uses TRBV9 and TRBJ2-1, with 8 bases lining up with TRBD2. Germline V gene sequence: CDR1 SGDLS, CDR2 YYNGEE. CDR3 size: 15 residues. The J segment lost 8 bases and the V segment lost 6 bases, leaving 13 bases of the junction unmatched. The CDR3 sequence is CASTRTSQTSDEQFF. CDR3 nucleotide sequence: TGTGCCAGCACCCGGACTAGCCAAACCAGCGATGAGCAGTTCTTC.

This clonotype occurred a few times. V is TRBV9 and J is TRBJ2-5; either TRBD1 or TRBD2 may supply D (6 bases each). V lost 0 bases and J lost 11, with 14 bases in between. This CDR3 has 13 amino acids. Germline-derived CDR1 and CDR2 are SGDLS and YYNGEE. The CDR3 nucleotides are TGTGCCAGCAGCGTAGCGGGGGACAATGAGCAGTACTTC. It is translated as CASSVAGDNEQYF.

The rearrangement joins TRBV19 to TRBJ2-1, with a possible D match to TRBD1 (6 bases). Germline V gene data show CDR1 as LNHDA and CDR2 as SQIVND (reference sequence). Trimming removed 5 bases at V and 10 bases at J, with 18 bases between. There are 14 residues in the CDR3. CDR3 DNA sequence: TGTGCCAGTAGTTCCGGGAACAGGGCCGGAGAGCAGTTCTTC. As protein: CASSSGNRAGEQFF.

This clonotype was seen more than once but under ten times. The chain employs TRBV5-5 and TRBJ2-7; D remains ambiguous. Gene TRBJ2-5 matches the end of the DNA better, so the J call may be wrong. The germline V gene encodes CDR1 SGHKS and CDR2 YYEKEE (reference sequence). CDR3 length: 13 amino acids. The CDR3 nucleotides are TGTGCCAGCAGCTCGGAAACCCGGGTGACCCAGTACTTC. This translates into CASSSETRVTQYF.

The sample holds a few counts of this clonotype. The rearrangement joins TRBV20-1 to TRBJ2-5, with a possible D match to TRBD1 (5 bases). Trimming removed 3 bases at V and 5 bases at J, with 16 bases between. The CDR3 is 14 amino acids. The germline V gene has CDR1 DFQATT and CDR2 SNEGSKA (reference sequence). The CDR3 protein is CSASVLGPRETQYF. The DNA of the CDR3 is TGCAGTGCTAGTGTCTTGGGGCCGCGGGAGACCCAGTACTTC.

J is TRBJ2-7 and V is TRBV20-1; TRBD2 might be the D (6 bases). Germline CDR1 reads DFQATT; CDR2 reads SNEGSKA (reference sequence). The CDR3 is made up of 12 amino acids. Trimming pared 5 bases from V and 3 bases from J, leaving 11 bases between. In DNA form, the CDR3 reads TGCAGTGCTGGGACTGTCAACTACGAGCAGTACTTC. Encoded protein: CSAGTVNYEQYF.

J is TRBJ2-5 and V is TRBV18; possibly TRBD2 for D (5 bases). The DNA end lines up better with TRBJ2-7; the J call may be wrong. Germline V gives CDR1 KGHSH, CDR2 LQKENI. The CDR3 is 15 amino acids. The chain's CDR3 is CASSPGAASVSEQYF. DNA for the CDR3: TGTGCCAGCTCACCGGGAGCGGCGTCAGTAAGCGAGCAGTACTTC.

This clonotype was detected a few times. The V gene is TRBV6-2 or TRBV6-3, the J gene TRBJ1-5, with TRBD1 identical over 7 bases. Germline V gene lookup returns CDR1 MNHEY and CDR2 SVGEGT. J was trimmed by 1 base and V by 6 bases; bases with no gene match: 3. The CDR3 is 14 amino acids. Here the CDR3 reads CASREGASNQPQHF. CDR3 DNA: TGTGCCAGCAGAGAGGGGGCGAGCAATCAGCCCCAGCATTTT.

J is TRBJ1-2 and V is TRBV12-3 or TRBV12-4; 7 bases are shared with TRBD1. J lost 0 bases, V lost 6 bases, and 13 bases had no gene match. The CDR3 loop spans 17 amino acids. DNA of the CDR3: TGTGCCAGCAGCCCTATAGGATTCACAGGGGCTAACTATGGCTACACCTTC. Translation gives CASSPIGFTGANYGYTF.